The rows below give T cell receptor beta chains drawn from one sample of a study of cytomegalovirus exposure and HLA in healthy donors. Produced via immunoSEQ multiplex PCR; TCRdb's table is partial and in-frame only. The table shows approximately 160,000 clones, with roughly 80% occurring only once. Sequencing used PBMCs. Every receptor here comes from a girl aged 10-17 years in good health and CMV-seropositive. CDR3s include the opening cysteine and the closing phenylalanine or tryptophan. Fields, in order: J gene, clone size, V gene, D gene, CDR3 protein, CDR3 DNA. D genes are given only for firm matches. The size field is filled for only some rows; it gives once, few, many or a size class.

>TRBJ1-2|.|TRBV6-1|TRBD1
CASSLRQGYGYTF
TGTGCCAGCAGTCTTCGACAGGGCTATGGCTACACCTTC
>TRBJ2-1|.|TRBV14|.
CASIHIERGSYNEQFF
TGTGCCAGCATACATATTGAACGGGGCTCCTACAATGAGCAGTTCTTC
>TRBJ2-1|.|TRBV5-1|TRBD2
CASSFGTSGIHGEQFF
TGCGCCAGCAGCTTCGGGACTAGCGGGATACACGGTGAGCAGTTCTTC
>TRBJ2-5|.|TRBV28|TRBD1
CASSNPSGGTQYF
TGTGCCAGCAGTAACCCATCAGGGGGGACCCAGTACTTC
>TRBJ1-1|.|TRBV6-4|TRBD1
CASKTGVGGTEAFF
TGTGCCAGCAAAACAGGGGTTGGGGGAACTGAAGCTTTCTTT
>TRBJ2-1|.|TRBV7-2|.
CASSLAQLNEQFF
TGTGCCAGCAGCTTAGCGCAACTAAATGAGCAGTTCTTC
>TRBJ1-4|.|TRBV5-1|TRBD1
CASSLGTEDEKLFF
TGCGCCAGCAGCCTAGGGACAGAAGATGAAAAACTGTTTTTT
>TRBJ1-2|.|TRBV19|.
CASSIMSPPAGYGYTF
TGTGCCAGTAGTATAATGTCCCCCCCGGCGGGCTATGGCTACACCTTC
>TRBJ1-2|.|TRBV6-6|.
CASSVTSGYGYTF
TGTGCCAGCAGTGTGACATCCGGCTATGGCTACACCTTC
>TRBJ2-2|.|TRBV27|.
CASSFETPNTGELFF
TGTGCCAGCAGTTTCGAGACACCGAACACCGGGGAGCTGTTTTTT
>TRBJ2-1|once|TRBV4-3|.
CASSQVEVTPYNEQFF
TGCGCCAGCAGCCAAGTAGAGGTTACTCCCTACAATGAGCAGTTCTTC
>TRBJ2-7|.|TRBV6-5|.
CASSQFRLSYEQYF
TGTGCCAGCAGCCAGTTCAGGCTTTCCTACGAGCAGTACTTC
>TRBJ1-4|.|TRBV7-9|.
CASSLAYGQPNEKLFF
TGTGCCAGCAGCTTAGCTTACGGACAGCCTAATGAAAAACTGTTTTTT
>TRBJ1-1|.|TRBV18|TRBD1
CASSGTGFAAFF
TGTGCCAGCTCCGGGACAGGGTTTGCAGCTTTCTTT
>TRBJ2-2|.|TRBV7-2|TRBD1
CASSDRQGFVTGELFF
TGTGCCAGCAGCGATAGACAGGGCTTTGTCACCGGGGAGCTGTTTTTT
>TRBJ2-5|.|TRBV29-1|TRBD1
CSAGTGRETQYF
TGCAGCGCTGGGACAGGGAGAGAGACCCAGTACTTC
>TRBJ2-7|few|TRBV2|.
CASSEGQGGFYEQYF
TGTGCCAGCAGTGAGGGACAAGGAGGATTCTACGAGCAGTACTTC
>TRBJ2-2|.|TRBV5-1|.
CASSLQVGGDTGELFF
TGCGCCAGCAGCTTGCAAGTCGGGGGAGACACCGGGGAGCTGTTTTTT
>TRBJ1-2|.|TRBV7-3|TRBD1
CASSMTGTGGYTF
TGTGCCAGCAGCATGACAGGGACAGGTGGCTACACCTTC
>TRBJ1-1|.|TRBV7-3|.
CASSLNGNTEAFF
TGTGCCAGCAGCTTGAACGGGAACACTGAAGCTTTCTTT
>TRBJ2-3|.|TRBV5-1|TRBD2
CASSLGTSGGADTQYF
TGCGCCAGCAGCTTGGGGACTAGCGGTGGGGCAGATACGCAGTATTTT
>TRBJ1-1|.|TRBV27|.
CASSPLSTGVTEAFF
TGTGCCAGCAGTCCCCTATCGACAGGAGTCACTGAAGCTTTCTTT
>TRBJ1-1|.|TRBV11-2|.
CASRSGVGGNTEAFF
TGTGCCAGCAGGTCTGGGGTTGGAGGGAACACTGAAGCTTTCTTT
>TRBJ2-7|once|TRBV7-8|TRBD2
CASSLGPAGVGYEQYF
TGTGCCAGCAGCTTAGGACCAGCGGGAGTAGGTTACGAGCAGTACTTC
>TRBJ1-1|.|TRBV4-2|TRBD1
CASSQQGAGNTEAFF
TGTGCCAGCAGCCAACAGGGGGCGGGCAACACTGAAGCTTTCTTT
>TRBJ1-2|.|TRBV7-9|TRBD1
CASGPSRGTGDPHGYTF
TGTGCCAGCGGACCGAGTCGCGGGACAGGGGACCCCCATGGCTACACCTTC
>TRBJ2-7|.|TRBV28|.
CASSSTGPYEQYF
TGTGCCAGCAGTAGCACAGGCCCCTACGAGCAGTACTTC
>TRBJ1-1|.|TRBV11-2|TRBD1
CASSLDLSDRVVNTEAFF
TGTGCCAGCAGCTTAGATCTTTCGGACAGGGTCGTGAACACTGAAGCTTTCTTT
>TRBJ2-2|once|TRBV18|TRBD2
CASSSGGAYTGELFF
TGTGCCAGCTCGTCCGGGGGGGCCTACACCGGGGAGCTGTTTTTT
>TRBJ2-3|few|TRBV29-1|.
CSVEFGRSDTQYF
TGCAGCGTTGAATTTGGCCGTTCAGATACGCAGTATTTT
>TRBJ2-1|.|TRBV7-2|.
CASSSMAAGEQFF
TGTGCCAGCAGCTCAATGGCGGCGGGAGAGCAGTTCTTC